This passage covers 28 T cell receptor beta chains from one sample sequenced in a study of cytomegalovirus exposure and HLA in healthy donors. In the PCR, 60 Vbeta and 13 Jbeta primers were used. Only in-frame clones appear in the TCRdb table, and some are missing; sequencing was by immunoSEQ multiplex PCR. The sample table sets out 90,000 to 120,000 clones. The specimen was PBMCs. All receptors come from a man aged 45-65 years in good health and CMV-seronegative.

DNA of the CDR3: TGTGCCAGCAGTGGAAAGAGCGGGAGGAATTACGAGCAGTACTTC. Its translation: CASSGKSGRNYEQYF. The rearrangement uses TRBV6-5 and TRBJ2-7; 9 positions agree with TRBD2. This CDR3 has 15 amino acids. V trimming: 5 bases; J trimming: 4 bases; junction bases outside the gene matches: 9. The germline CDR1 and CDR2 sequences are MNHEY and SVGAGI.

This rearrangement joins TRBV13 to TRBJ1-1; TRBD1 matches at 9 bases. The CDR3 is made up of 15 amino acids. The V gene end was trimmed by 5 bases and the J gene end by 5 bases; junction bases not matched to a gene: 9. Germline V gene lookup returns CDR1 PRHDT and CDR2 FYEKMQ (reference sequence). As DNA, the CDR3 is TGTGCCAGCAGCCACCGGGACAGGGCGAATACTGAAGCTTTCTTT. Protein sequence: CASSHRDRANTEAFF.

J is TRBJ2-1 and V is TRBV5-4; weak D call: TRBD2 (5 bases). V shed 4 bases and J shed 3 bases, with 14 bases lying between them. The CDR3 has 15 amino acids. From germline, CDR1 is SGHNT and CDR2 YYREEE (reference sequence). CDR3 nucleotides: TGTGCCAGCAGCGGAGGACTGTTAGACTACAATGAGCAGTTCTTC. Amino acids: CASSGGLLDYNEQFF. The variable domain in full, with the rest retrieved from reference TRBV5-4 and TRBJ2-1, is ETGVTQSPTHLIKTRGQQVTLRCSSQSGHNTVSWYQQALGQGPQFIFQYYREEENGRGNFPPRFSGLQFPNYSSELNVNALELDDSALYLCASSGGLLDYNEQFFGPGTRLTVL.

The CDR3 bases are TGTGCCAGCAGCTTACCCGAAAGAGATGGCTATGGCTACACCTTC. Translated: CASSLPERDGYGYTF. This sequence joins TRBV7-2 and TRBJ1-2; D gene ambiguous. Germline V gives CDR1 SGHTA, CDR2 FQGNSA. This CDR3 has 15 amino acids. The V gene lost 2 bases and the J gene lost 4 bases, with 14 bases spanning the gap.

The V call is TRBV5-6, the J call TRBJ2-1, with 10 bases aligning to TRBD1. CDR3 length: 16 residues. Unmatched junction bases numbered 10, after V lost 5 bases and J lost 5 bases. The germline gives CDR1 SGHDT, CDR2 YYEEEE. In nucleotides, the CDR3 is TGTGCCAGCAGACCTGAGACAGGGGGCTCGGACAATGAGCAGTTCTTC. This gives the protein CASRPETGGSDNEQFF.

The gene calls are TRBV29-1 and TRBJ2-3, with a weak D call TRBD1 (6 bases). The germline V gene has CDR1 SQVTM and CDR2 ANQGSEA. The V end was cut by 5 bases, the J end by 6 bases, with 21 bases between. There are 15 residues in the CDR3. CDR3 sequence reads: CSVRLRTGNLDTQYF. CDR3 bases: TGCAGCGTTCGTCTGCGTACAGGGAATTTGGATACGCAGTATTTT.

This sequence joins TRBV5-1 and TRBJ2-7, with D possibly matching TRBD2 (5 bases). CDR1 is SGHRS and CDR2 is YFSETQ in the germline V gene. V lost 4 bases to trimming and J lost 0 bases, with 11 bases between them. The CDR3 is 14 amino acids. The CDR3 bases are TGCGCCAGCAGCGCTTCCGGGATCTCCTACGAGCAGTACTTC. Amino acid sequence: CASSASGISYEQYF.

The chain joins TRBV10-3 to TRBJ1-1; a weak D match, TRBD1 (6 bases). V was clipped by 11 bases and J by 4 bases, with 20 bases between them. The germline V gene has CDR1 ENHRY and CDR2 SYGVKD. The length of the CDR3 is 14 residues. The chain's CDR3 is CASSSLQGSTEAFF. The CDR3 nucleotides are TGTGCCTCTTCCTCCCTACAGGGTAGCACTGAAGCTTTCTTT.

This sequence joins TRBV7-9 and TRBJ2-6, with D uncertain. Trimming removed 0 bases at V and 4 bases at J, with 7 bases between. Per the germline V gene, CDR1 is SEHNR and CDR2 is FQNEAQ (reference sequence). There are 15 residues in the CDR3. The CDR3, as DNA: TGTGCCAGCAGCTTAGCGAGAGGAGGGGCCAACGTCCTGACTTTC. As protein: CASSLARGGANVLTF.

J is TRBJ2-5 and V is TRBV5-4; D perhaps matches TRBD1 (5 bases). The J call may be faulty, since TRBJ2-7 better matches the DNA end. The germline V gene encodes CDR1 SGHNT and CDR2 YYREEE (reference sequence). This CDR3 comprises 13 residues. The CDR3 nucleotides are TGTGCCAGCAGTCCTGGACAAACCTACGAGCAGTACTTC. Translation: CASSPGQTYEQYF.

CDR3 amino acids: CASSENGSSKKTQYF. The CDR3, as DNA: TGCGCCAGCAGTGAGAACGGTTCGAGTAAGAAGACCCAGTACTTC. V usage is TRBV10-2 and J usage is TRBJ2-5; D remains ambiguous. The CDR3 has 15 amino acids. From germline, CDR1 is WSHSY and CDR2 SAAADI. V shed 2 bases and J shed 6 bases, with 16 bases lying between them.

V and J are TRBV19 and TRBJ2-3; 11 positions agree with TRBD2. V was clipped by 6 bases and J by 3 bases; unmatched bases: 5. Looked up from germline, CDR1 is LNHDA and CDR2 is SQIVND (reference sequence). The CDR3 sequence is 15 residues long. DNA for the CDR3: TGTGCCAGTAGAATACTAGCGGGAGAGACAGATACGCAGTATTTT. Its protein product is CASRILAGETDTQYF. Full variable domain (rest looked up from reference TRBV19 and TRBJ2-3): DGGITQSPKYLFRKEGQNVTLSCEQNLNHDAMYWYRQDPGQGLRLIYYSQIVNDFQKGDIAEGYSVSREKKESFPLTVTSAQKNPTAFYLCASRILAGETDTQYFGPGTRLTVL.

V and J are TRBV19 and TRBJ1-2, with D hard to call. The germline CDR1 and CDR2 sequences are LNHDA and SQIVND (reference sequence). Between the trimmed V and J ends, which lost 3 bases and 3 bases, there was a span of 14 bases. The CDR3 is made up of 15 amino acids. The CDR3 spells CASSISRGPYYGYTF. CDR3 bases: TGTGCCAGTAGTATTTCCAGAGGGCCCTACTATGGCTACACCTTC.

The chain recombines TRBV4-2 with TRBJ1-3; perhaps TRBD1 as D (6 bases). The germline V gene has CDR1 LGHNA and CDR2 YNFKEQ. V was trimmed by 3 bases and J by 4 bases, leaving 22 bases between them. The CDR3 consists of 18 residues. CDR3 sequence reads: CASSQQTGTLSYGNTIYF. CDR3 DNA sequence: TGTGCCAGCAGCCAGCAAACCGGGACACTCTCCTACGGAAACACCATATATTTT.

This chain joins TRBV5-5 and TRBJ1-2; TRBD1 agrees at 9 bases. V gave up 3 bases and J gave up 6 bases; unmatched junction bases: 9. The CDR3 runs 15 residues. The germline V gene has CDR1 SGHKS and CDR2 YYEKEE (reference sequence). The CDR3 DNA is TGTGCCAGCAGCTACGATAAACAGGGGGCGCATGGCTACACCTTC. Translated: CASSYDKQGAHGYTF. Full variable domain (missing parts from reference TRBV5-5 and TRBJ1-2): DAGVTQSPTHLIKTRGQQVTLRCSPISGHKSVSWYQQVLGQGPQFIFQYYEKEERGRGNFPDRFSARQFPNYSSELNVNALLLGDSALYLCASSYDKQGAHGYTFGSGTRLTVV.

The chain uses TRBV4-3 and TRBJ2-1; 14 bases line up with TRBD2. The CDR3 has 16 amino acids. The junction had 8 bases not matched to a gene; V was cut back by 5 bases and J by 8 bases. CDR1 is LGHNA and CDR2 is YSLEER in the germline V gene. CDR3 bases: TGCGCCAGCAGCACTCGACTAGCGGGAGGGGCCGATGAGCAGTTCTTC. Protein product: CASSTRLAGGADEQFF.

J is TRBJ2-1 and V is TRBV7-9; D gene uncertain. This CDR3 region has 12 residues. The germline V gene has CDR1 SEHNR and CDR2 FQNEAQ (reference sequence). Trimming cost V 1 base and J 8 bases, with 6 bases left between them. The CDR3, as DNA: TGTGCCAGCAGCTTAGTTTCCGATGAGCAGTTCTTC. Its protein is CASSLVSDEQFF.

The chain has TRBV18 and TRBJ2-1; D gene uncertain. In germline, CDR1 is KGHSH, CDR2 LQKENI. The CDR3 is 16 amino acids. Trimming left V 3 bases short and J 6 bases short, with 18 bases between. The CDR3 bases are TGTGCCAGCTCACCCCGAGGTGGTGCAGCTCCCAATGAGCAGTTCTTC. This encodes CASSPRGGAAPNEQFF.

The chain carries TRBV7-9 and TRBJ1-1, with D tentatively TRBD1 (5 bases). This CDR3 spans 17 amino acids. Germline V gene sequence: CDR1 SEHNR, CDR2 FQNEAQ (reference sequence). V dropped 5 bases and J dropped 2 bases, with 21 bases sitting between them. In DNA form, the CDR3 reads TGTGCCAGCAGCCTCCGGGCGGGACCCGGGGGTAACACTGAAGCTTTCTTT. It yields the protein CASSLRAGPGGNTEAFF.

V and J are TRBV28 and TRBJ1-5; no definite D call. The V gene's germline CDR1 is MDHEN and CDR2 SYDVKM. V shed 6 bases and J shed 3 bases, with 18 bases lying between them. CDR3 length: 16 residues. The CDR3 region is CASSQRAVFANQPQHF. The CDR3 nucleotides are TGTGCCAGCAGCCAACGCGCGGTTTTTGCCAATCAGCCCCAGCATTTT.

The chain carries TRBV11-2 and TRBJ1-6, with unresolved D. Between the trimmed V and J ends, which lost 4 bases and 7 bases, there was a span of 14 bases. The CDR3 sequence is 15 residues long. Germline V gene data show CDR1 as SGHAT and CDR2 as FQNNGV. CDR3 region: CASSSDGGENSPLHF. The CDR3 DNA follows: TGTGCCAGCAGCTCGGACGGAGGTGAAAATTCACCCCTCCACTTT.

V is TRBV11-2 and J is TRBJ1-2; D unclear. V lost 7 bases and J 1 base, leaving 19 bases between the germline ends. The CDR3 extends over 16 amino acids. From germline, CDR1 is SGHAT and CDR2 FQNNGV. In nucleotides, the CDR3 is TGTGCCAGCACCCCTAGGCGGGTAGCCTTTAACTATGGCTACACCTTC. The encoded protein is CASTPRRVAFNYGYTF.

The genes are TRBV6-6 and TRBJ2-7; 12 bases match TRBD1. Germline assignment: CDR1 MNHNY and CDR2 SVGAGI (reference sequence). J gave up 10 bases and V 1 base, and 8 bases lay outside the gene matches. The CDR3 sequence is 15 residues long. The CDR3 is CASSYLGQGAQGQYF. In DNA, the CDR3 is TGTGCCAGCAGTTACTTGGGACAGGGGGCGCAAGGTCAGTACTTC.

The V call is TRBV13, the J call TRBJ2-7, with 9 nucleotides matching TRBD2. V lost 0 bases and J lost 4; bases outside the gene matches: 4. Germline V lookup: CDR1 PRHDT, CDR2 FYEKMQ (reference sequence). CDR3 length: 15 amino acids. The DNA of the CDR3 is TGTGCCAGCAGCTTAGGCCCTAGCGGGGTTTACGAGCAGTACTTC. Translated, it gives CASSLGPSGVYEQYF.

The gene calls are TRBV2 and TRBJ1-1; possible D gene TRBD1, 6 bases. The germline V and J ends were trimmed by 6 bases and 1 base, with 15 bases remaining between them. The CDR3 sequence is 15 residues long. Germline loops: CDR1 SNHLY, CDR2 FYNNEI. CDR3 DNA sequence: TGTGCCAGCAGCCCGACAGGTCCATCGAACACTGAAGCTTTCTTT. This codes for CASSPTGPSNTEAFF.

The rearrangement links TRBV10-3 to TRBJ1-1; D remains ambiguous. V dropped 11 bases and J dropped 2 bases, with 15 bases sitting between them. The CDR3 runs to 13 residues. Germline lookup yields CDR1 ENHRY and CDR2 SYGVKD. The CDR3 DNA is TGTGCCGGAAACGGGGAGCTAAACACTGAAGCTTTCTTT. Protein product: CAGNGELNTEAFF.

The chain links TRBV9 to TRBJ2-7, with D possibly TRBD1 on 6 matching bases. The CDR3 runs to 15 residues. Trimming removed 0 bases at V and 5 bases at J, with 15 bases between. Germline CDR1 and CDR2: SGDLS and YYNGEE. Written as DNA, the CDR3 is TGTGCCAGCAGCGTAGAGGGGCAGGGGTTAGACGAGCAGTACTTC. Translated: CASSVEGQGLDEQYF.

This sequence joins TRBV7-2 and TRBJ1-3; D call uncertain. Germline V CDR1 and CDR2: SGHTA, FQGNSA. The V end lost 0 bases, the J end lost 0 bases, and 9 bases lay between the germline ends. The CDR3 loop spans 16 amino acids. The CDR3 reads CASSLARSYSGNTIYF. The CDR3 DNA reads TGTGCCAGCAGCTTAGCGAGGAGTTACTCTGGAAACACCATATATTTT.